This T cell receptor beta chain was sequenced during a study of breast tumors, draining lymph nodes, adjacent tissues. Study results and caveats: Luminal-like breast cancer showed significantly greater tumor-nontumor repertoire similarity than basal-like breast cancer did. Tumor TCR diversity was below lymph nodes but above nontumor tissue. That most tumor T cells come from lymph nodes remained unproven.

TCRdb analysed the multiplex PCR reads with MiXCR anew, one entry per CDR3 protein. The data hold 25,000 or so distinct CDR3 sequences, with about 24% observed a single time. This clonotype was detected ten times or more. Its matching antigen is unknown. With 10 bases removed from V and 4 bases from J, the gap between germline ends came to 10 bases. This CDR3 contains 11 residues. Germline-derived CDR1 and CDR2 are ENHRY and SYGVKD. This TCR was recovered from a female donor with breast cancer. Some clones in this sample may be carry-over from other donors' samples. Sequencing input: breast tumor tissue. The chain employs TRBV10-3 and TRBJ2-5; no clear D gene. Written as DNA, the CDR3 is TGTGCCACCGGTTCAACAGAGACCCAGTACTTC. It translates to CATGSTETQYF.